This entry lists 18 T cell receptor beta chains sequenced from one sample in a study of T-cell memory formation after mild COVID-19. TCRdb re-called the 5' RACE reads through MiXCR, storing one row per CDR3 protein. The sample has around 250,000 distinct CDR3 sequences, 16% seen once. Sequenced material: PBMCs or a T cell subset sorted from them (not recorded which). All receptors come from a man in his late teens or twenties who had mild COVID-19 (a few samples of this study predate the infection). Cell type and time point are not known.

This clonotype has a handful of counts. Here the CDR3 reads CASSLPGQGSYGYTF. The CDR3 DNA follows: TGCGCCAGCAGCCTGCCGGGACAGGGGAGCTATGGCTACACCTTC. This sequence joins TRBV5-1 and TRBJ1-2, with 10 bases lining up with TRBD1. Trimming at V came to 4 bases and at J to 4 bases, leaving 7 bases not matched to a gene. The germline CDR1 and CDR2 sequences are SGHRS and YFSETQ. The CDR3 is 15 residues long. Based on the CDR3 plus reference TRBV5-1 and TRBJ1-2, the full variable domain is KAGVTQTPRYLIKTRGQQVTLSCSPISGHRSVSWYQQTPGQGLQFLFEYFSETQRNKGNFPGRFSGRQFSNSRSEMNVSTLELGDSALYLCASSLPGQGSYGYTFGSGTRLTVV.

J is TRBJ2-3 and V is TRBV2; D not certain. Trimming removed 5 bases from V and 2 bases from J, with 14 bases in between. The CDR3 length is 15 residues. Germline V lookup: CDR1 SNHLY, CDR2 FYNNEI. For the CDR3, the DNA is TGTGCCAGCAGTACGGAAACTCCCCTCACAGATACGCAGTATTTT. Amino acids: CASSTETPLTDTQYF.

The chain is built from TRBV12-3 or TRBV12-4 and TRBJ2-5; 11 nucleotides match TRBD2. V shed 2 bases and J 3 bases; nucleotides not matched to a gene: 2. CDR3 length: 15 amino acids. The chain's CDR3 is CASSLLAGGEETQYF. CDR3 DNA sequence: TGTGCCAGCAGTTTACTAGCGGGGGGCGAAGAGACCCAGTACTTC.

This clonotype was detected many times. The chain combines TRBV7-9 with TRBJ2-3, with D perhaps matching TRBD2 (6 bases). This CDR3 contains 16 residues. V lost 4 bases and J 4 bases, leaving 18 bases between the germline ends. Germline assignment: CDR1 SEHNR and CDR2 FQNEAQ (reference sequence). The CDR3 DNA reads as TGTGCCAGCAGCTGGGGGGTGGCCATCAGCGCAGATACGCAGTATTTT. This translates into CASSWGVAISADTQYF.

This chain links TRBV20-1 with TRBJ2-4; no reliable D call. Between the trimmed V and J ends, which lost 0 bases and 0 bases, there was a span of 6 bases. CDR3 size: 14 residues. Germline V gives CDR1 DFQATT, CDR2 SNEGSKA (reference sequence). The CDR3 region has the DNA TGCAGTGCTAGAGACGAGCTAGCCAAAAACATTCAGTACTTC. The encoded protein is CSARDELAKNIQYF.

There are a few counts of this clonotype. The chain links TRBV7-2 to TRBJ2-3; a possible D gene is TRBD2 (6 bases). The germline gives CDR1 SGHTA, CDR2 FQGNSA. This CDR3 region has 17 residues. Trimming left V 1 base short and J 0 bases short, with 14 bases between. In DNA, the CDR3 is TGTGCCAGCAGCTTAGGCGTAGCGGATCCAAGCACAGATACGCAGTATTTT. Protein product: CASSLGVADPSTDTQYF.

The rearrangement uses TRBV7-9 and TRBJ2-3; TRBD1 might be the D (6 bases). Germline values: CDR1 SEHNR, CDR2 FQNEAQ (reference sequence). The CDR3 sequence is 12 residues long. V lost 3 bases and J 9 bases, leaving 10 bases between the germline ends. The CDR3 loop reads CASSFGGRTQYF. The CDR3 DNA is TGTGCCAGCAGCTTTGGGGGCCGCACGCAGTATTTT.

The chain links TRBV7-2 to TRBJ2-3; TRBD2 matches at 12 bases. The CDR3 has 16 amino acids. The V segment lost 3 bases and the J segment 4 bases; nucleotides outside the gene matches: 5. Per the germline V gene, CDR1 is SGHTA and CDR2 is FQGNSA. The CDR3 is CASSLYLAGGPDTQYF. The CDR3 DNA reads TGTGCCAGCAGCTTGTATCTAGCGGGGGGGCCAGATACGCAGTATTTT.

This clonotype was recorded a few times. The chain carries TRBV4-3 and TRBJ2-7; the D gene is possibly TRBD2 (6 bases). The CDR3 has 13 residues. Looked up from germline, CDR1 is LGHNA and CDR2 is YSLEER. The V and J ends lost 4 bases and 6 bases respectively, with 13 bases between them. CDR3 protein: CASSPSGVGEQYF. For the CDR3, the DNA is TGCGCCAGCAGCCCCTCGGGGGTCGGCGAGCAGTACTTC.

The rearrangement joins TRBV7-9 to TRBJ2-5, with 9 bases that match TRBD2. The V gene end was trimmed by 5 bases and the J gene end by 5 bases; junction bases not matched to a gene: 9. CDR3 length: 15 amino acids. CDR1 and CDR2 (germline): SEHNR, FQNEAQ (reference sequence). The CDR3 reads CASSPLAGGRETQYF. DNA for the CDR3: TGTGCCAGCAGCCCTCTCGCGGGGGGGCGGGAGACCCAGTACTTC.

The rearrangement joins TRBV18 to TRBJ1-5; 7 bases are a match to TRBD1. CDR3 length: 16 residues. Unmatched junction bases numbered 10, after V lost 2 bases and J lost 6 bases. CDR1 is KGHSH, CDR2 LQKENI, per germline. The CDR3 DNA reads TGTGCCAGCTCACCAGCTATAGGGGGCCGGGGTCAGCCCCAGCATTTT. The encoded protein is CASSPAIGGRGQPQHF.

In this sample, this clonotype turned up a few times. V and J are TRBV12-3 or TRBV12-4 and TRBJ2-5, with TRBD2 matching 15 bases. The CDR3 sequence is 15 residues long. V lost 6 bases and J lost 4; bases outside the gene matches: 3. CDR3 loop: CASSRTSGGGETQYF. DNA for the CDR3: TGTGCCAGCAGCCGGACTAGCGGGGGGGGAGAGACCCAGTACTTC.

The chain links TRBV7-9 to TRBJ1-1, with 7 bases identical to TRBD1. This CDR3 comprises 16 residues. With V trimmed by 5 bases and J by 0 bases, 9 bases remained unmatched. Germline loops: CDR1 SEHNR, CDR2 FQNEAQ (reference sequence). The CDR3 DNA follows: TGTGCCAGCAGCGTGGGCACCGGGACAGTGAACACTGAAGCTTTCTTT. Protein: CASSVGTGTVNTEAFF.

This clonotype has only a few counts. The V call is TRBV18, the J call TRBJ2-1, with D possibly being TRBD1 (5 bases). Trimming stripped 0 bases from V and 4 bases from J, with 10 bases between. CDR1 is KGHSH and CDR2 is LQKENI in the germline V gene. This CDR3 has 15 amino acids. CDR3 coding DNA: TGTGCCAGCTCACCACCGGAACAGGCTTACAATGAGCAGTTCTTC. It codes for CASSPPEQAYNEQFF.

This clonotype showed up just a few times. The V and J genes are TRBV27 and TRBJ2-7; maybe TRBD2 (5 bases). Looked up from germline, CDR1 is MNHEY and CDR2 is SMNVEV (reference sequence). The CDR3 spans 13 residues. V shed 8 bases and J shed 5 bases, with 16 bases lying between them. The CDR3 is CASGPVGSDEQYF. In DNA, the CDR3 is TGTGCCAGCGGGCCGGTGGGTAGCGACGAGCAGTACTTC.

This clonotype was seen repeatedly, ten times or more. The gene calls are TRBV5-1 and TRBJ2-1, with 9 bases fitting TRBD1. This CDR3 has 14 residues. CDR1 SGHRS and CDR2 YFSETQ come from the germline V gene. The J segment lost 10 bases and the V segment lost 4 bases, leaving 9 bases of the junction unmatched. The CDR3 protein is CASSLDRGMREQFF. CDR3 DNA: TGCGCCAGCAGCCTTGACAGGGGGATGAGGGAGCAGTTCTTC.

CDR3 protein: CASRPGRSNSYEQYF. DNA for the CDR3: TGTGCCAGCAGACCTGGACGGTCCAACTCCTACGAGCAGTACTTC. The rearrangement links TRBV6-1 to TRBJ2-7; D call uncertain. The CDR3 loop spans 15 amino acids. V lost 6 bases and J 0 bases, leaving 15 bases between the germline ends. Looked up from germline, CDR1 is MNHNS and CDR2 is SASEGT.

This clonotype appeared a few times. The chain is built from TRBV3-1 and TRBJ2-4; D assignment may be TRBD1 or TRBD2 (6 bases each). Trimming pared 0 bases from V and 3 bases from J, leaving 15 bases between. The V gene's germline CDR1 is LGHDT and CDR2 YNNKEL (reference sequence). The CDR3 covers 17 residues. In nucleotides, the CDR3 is TGTGCCAGCAGCCAAGAATCCGGGGGCTTCGTCAAAAACATTCAGTACTTC. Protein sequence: CASSQESGGFVKNIQYF.